Sequencing of this T cell receptor beta chain was carried out in a study of CD8+ T cells in alopecia areata. This clone was picked up many times. Its antigen remains unidentified. RNA extraction was followed by reverse transcription into cDNA, which acted as the sequencing template. Sequencing was performed with immunoSEQ multiplex PCR; in TCRdb, only in-frame clones are kept and a portion is missing. The sample records a few hundred thousand clones, 50% to 60% being singletons. The J segment lost 3 bases and the V segment lost 2 bases, leaving 8 bases of the junction unmatched. Germline CDR1 is GTSNPN and CDR2 is SVGIG (reference sequence). CDR3 length: 15 amino acids. Treatment of the sample: oral pan-JAK inhibitor, 5-10 mg twice daily. Overall study results and limits: Sequenced scalp T cells also include alphabeta T cells resident in normal skin.

This sequence originates from a human donor with alopecia areata. Sequences were derived from CD4+ T cells sorted from blood, sampled at week 4, from a patient treated with tofacitinib. The chain has TRBV30 and TRBJ2-3; 7 nucleotides agree with TRBD2. In DNA, the CDR3 is TGTGCCTGGAGTTCCTTCGGCGGGGGTACAGATACGCAGTATTTT. This codes for CAWSSFGGGTDTQYF.